A single sample is the source of the 13 T cell receptor beta chains below, sequenced in a study of CD8 T cells in Susac syndrome (dated by TCRdb to between 2018 and 2020). Preparation of the library involved the immunoSEQ multiplex PCR assay. RNA was extracted using the RNeasy kit, and 0.5 to 1 microgram was reverse transcribed with random hexamers. TCRdb applied fastp at Q25 and MiXCR to the public reads, then kept only in-frame beta chains. Entries that share a CDR3 protein sequence are merged under the most common genes and DNA. The sample table holds 85,000 to 90,000 distinct CDR3 sequences, of which over 85% were seen once. The ten largest clones add up to around 0.34% of the sample. The sequenced sample was CD8+ T cells from PBMCs. Receptors originate from a human donor in good health.

This chain uses TRBV29-1 with TRBJ2-7; TRBD1 might be the D (6 bases). This CDR3 spans 14 amino acids. Trimming took 3 bases from V and 2 from J, leaving 14 bases between them. In germline, CDR1 is SQVTM, CDR2 ANQGSEA. For the CDR3, the DNA is TGCAGCGTTGACGGCAGGGGTGTTCCCTACGAGCAGTACTTC. It encodes CSVDGRGVPYEQYF.

This rearrangement joins TRBV5-1 to TRBJ2-5; 12 bases map to TRBD2. Unmatched junction bases numbered 6, after V lost 0 bases and J lost 3 bases. Germline CDR1 is SGHRS and CDR2 is YFSETQ. This CDR3 is 17 amino acids long. The CDR3: CASSLGLAGGPEETQYF. The CDR3 bases are TGCGCCAGCAGCTTGGGCCTAGCGGGGGGGCCCGAAGAGACCCAGTACTTC.

This clonotype was detected once. The chain combines TRBV6-5 with TRBJ1-2; D might be TRBD1 (5 bases). Germline CDR1 MNHEY, CDR2 SVGAGI. CDR3 length: 15 residues. V lost 0 bases to trimming and J lost 4 bases, with 12 bases between them. The CDR3 DNA follows: TGTGCCAGCAGTTACTCACCCAGGGATGGCTATGGCTACACCTTC. It encodes CASSYSPRDGYGYTF.

This chain uses TRBV7-6 with TRBJ2-6, with D perhaps matching TRBD1 (5 bases). This CDR3 spans 14 amino acids. V lost 3 bases, J lost 4 bases, and 7 bases lay in between. Germline values: CDR1 SGHVS, CDR2 FNYEAQ. The CDR3 reads CASSLGQGANVLTF. The CDR3 DNA is TGTGCCAGCAGCTTGGGGCAAGGGGCCAACGTCCTGACTTTC.

The rearrangement uses TRBV7-9 and TRBJ1-3; D perhaps matches TRBD1 (6 bases). The CDR3 consists of 17 residues. Deletions cut 4 bases from V and 2 bases from J, with 18 bases between. Germline CDR1 and CDR2: SEHNR and FQNEAQ (reference sequence). DNA of the CDR3: TGTGCCAGCAGCTCTTCTCAGGACAGATACACTGGAAACACCATATATTTT. Translating it yields CASSSSQDRYTGNTIYF. Full variable domain (remainder filled in from reference TRBV7-9 and TRBJ1-3): DTGVSQNPRHKITKRGQNVTFRCDPISEHNRLYWYRQTLGQGPEFLTYFQNEAQLEKSRLLSDRFSAERPKGSFSTLEIQRTEQGDSAMYLCASSSSQDRYTGNTIYFGEGSWLTVV.

The chain combines TRBV9 with TRBJ1-2; 9 bases are shared with TRBD1. This CDR3 region has 14 residues. The V gene's germline CDR1 is SGDLS and CDR2 YYNGEE. The J segment lost 3 bases and the V segment lost 4 bases, leaving 4 bases of the junction unmatched. The CDR3 nucleotides read TGTGCCAGCAGCCCGACAGGGGGAGACTATGGCTACACCTTC. It encodes CASSPTGGDYGYTF.

V is TRBV29-1 and J is TRBJ2-1; weak D call: TRBD1 (5 bases). Germline lookup yields CDR1 SQVTM and CDR2 ANQGSEA. V dropped 7 bases and J dropped 0 bases, with 13 bases sitting between them. The length of the CDR3 is 14 residues. CDR3 in DNA: TGCAGCGCCCCGACAGACGGCTCCTACAATGAGCAGTTCTTC. Its translation: CSAPTDGSYNEQFF.

The V and J genes are TRBV2 and TRBJ1-4; 8 bases are shared with TRBD1. Germline V gene lookup returns CDR1 SNHLY and CDR2 FYNNEI. This CDR3 is built from 14 residues. V lost 7 bases, J lost 7 bases, and 8 bases stayed unmatched. CDR3 loop: CASNLDRAGEKLFF. Here the CDR3 DNA reads TGTGCCAGCAACCTGGACAGGGCCGGTGAAAAACTGTTTTTT.

The V gene is TRBV4-1, the J gene TRBJ2-5, with a tentative D call TRBD1 (5 bases). The V end was cut by 2 bases, the J end by 8 bases, with 12 bases between. Germline V gene data show CDR1 as MGHRA and CDR2 as YSYEKL. The CDR3 spans 13 residues. The CDR3 protein is CASSQPGQATQYF. Here the CDR3 DNA reads TGCGCCAGCAGCCAACCCGGACAAGCCACCCAGTACTTC.

This clonotype was counted a single time. The V gene is TRBV7-3, the J gene TRBJ2-3, with D perhaps assigned TRBD1 or TRBD2 (6 bases each). The V end was cut by 0 bases, the J end by 5 bases, with 12 bases between. The CDR3 sequence is 15 residues long. Germline lookup yields CDR1 SGHTA and CDR2 FQGTGA. As DNA, the CDR3 is TGTGCCAGCAGCTTAACGGGGGCGGGGATAGATACGCAGTATTTT. Amino acid sequence: CASSLTGAGIDTQYF.

V is TRBV27 and J is TRBJ2-7; D possibly corresponds to TRBD1 (6 bases). Germline assignment: CDR1 MNHEY and CDR2 SMNVEV (reference sequence). The CDR3 is 13 amino acids. V was clipped by 5 bases and J by 3 bases, with 11 bases between them. The CDR3 sequence is CASSLETGYEQYF. CDR3 bases: TGTGCCAGCAGTCTAGAGACAGGCTACGAGCAGTACTTC.

The chain links TRBV6-6 to TRBJ1-6, with D unclear. The CDR3 is 16 amino acids. V lost 2 bases, J lost 4 bases, and 12 bases lay in between. Germline CDR1 MNHNY, CDR2 SVGAGI (reference sequence). The CDR3 region has the DNA TGTGCCAGCAGTTACCTACAACCTCTATATAATTCACCCCTCCACTTT. Its translation is CASSYLQPLYNSPLHF.

V usage is TRBV20-1 and J usage is TRBJ2-3; no clear D. Germline assignment: CDR1 DFQATT and CDR2 SNEGSKA (reference sequence). This CDR3 region has 15 residues. V was trimmed by 0 bases and J by 0 bases, leaving 10 bases between them. The CDR3 spells CSARDGPSSTDTQYF. The CDR3 bases are TGCAGTGCTAGAGATGGGCCGAGTAGCACAGATACGCAGTATTTT.